Listed below are T cell receptor beta chains from one sample, sequenced in a study of read filtering for tumor transcriptome and immune sequencing. MiXCR, applied by TCRdb to the reads, yields one record per CDR3 protein. Seen here are 100,000 to 150,000 distinct CDR3 sequences, about an eighth observed once, and the top ten hold roughly 9.6%. The sequencing sample was made of a population of CD138-negative cells sorted from bone marrow. These receptors were obtained from a donor aged 40 or older with multiple myeloma. Both conserved end residues are part of each CDR3. D genes are given only for firm matches. Some rows have no size entry. The others give once, few or many, or a class for an expanded clone.

V	J	D	size	DNA	CDR3
TRBV6-6	TRBJ1-2	TRBD1	-	TGTGCCAGCAGTACCGGGACAGGGGGAATCTATGGCTACACCTTC	CASSTGTGGIYGYTF
TRBV5-1	TRBJ1-5	-	few	TGCGCCAGCAGCTTGGTGTCGGGGGCTCAGCCCCAGCATTTT	CASSLVSGAQPQHF
TRBV15	TRBJ2-7	-	few	TGTGCCACCAGCAGAGAACCGCGCCGAGACAACTACGAGCAGTACTTC	CATSREPRRDNYEQYF
TRBV7-9	TRBJ1-1	-	many	TGTGCCTATGAGGACAGTCCAGGCAAAGCTTTCTTT	CAYEDSPGKAFF
TRBV5-1	TRBJ2-6	TRBD2	-	TGCGCCGGCAGCCCCCGGGGGGACCTCTCTGGGGCCAACGTCCTGACTTTC	CAGSPRGDLSGANVLTF
TRBV19	TRBJ2-1	TRBD2	-	TGTGCCAGTAGTATAGGGACTAGCGGGATCTACAATGAGCAGTTCTTC	CASSIGTSGIYNEQFF
TRBV6-1	TRBJ2-1	-	many	TGTGCCAGCAGTTCCTGGGGGCTAGCGAAATTCTACAATGAGCAGTTCTTC	CASSSWGLAKFYNEQFF
TRBV29-1	TRBJ2-5	-	-	TGCAGCGGCCTCGGGCAGAGCCAAGAGACCCAGTACTTC	CSGLGQSQETQYF
TRBV7-6	TRBJ2-6	-	many	TGTGCCAGCAGCCGGACGGGGACTGGGGCCAACGTCCTGACTTTC	CASSRTGTGANVLTF
TRBV14	TRBJ2-1	TRBD2	many	TGTGCCAGCAGCCCATGGGGCACGGGAGGGCTCAGAAATGAGCAGTTCTTC	CASSPWGTGGLRNEQFF
TRBV20-1	TRBJ2-7	-	few	TGCAGTGTTTTTCGCACAGCCTACGAGCAGTACTTC	CSVFRTAYEQYF
TRBV5-1	TRBJ2-2	-	many	TGCGCCAGCAGAAGTGAGGGGACCGGGGAGCTGTTTTTT	CASRSEGTGELFF
TRBV5-1	TRBJ1-5	TRBD1	-	TGCGCCAGCAGCTTGGCTGGACAGGCGTCTCAGCCCCAGCATTTT	CASSLAGQASQPQHF
TRBV12-3/TRBV12-4	TRBJ1-2	-	many	TGTGCCAGCAGTCCCAGGGGCTGGGGCTACACCTTC	CASSPRGWGYTF